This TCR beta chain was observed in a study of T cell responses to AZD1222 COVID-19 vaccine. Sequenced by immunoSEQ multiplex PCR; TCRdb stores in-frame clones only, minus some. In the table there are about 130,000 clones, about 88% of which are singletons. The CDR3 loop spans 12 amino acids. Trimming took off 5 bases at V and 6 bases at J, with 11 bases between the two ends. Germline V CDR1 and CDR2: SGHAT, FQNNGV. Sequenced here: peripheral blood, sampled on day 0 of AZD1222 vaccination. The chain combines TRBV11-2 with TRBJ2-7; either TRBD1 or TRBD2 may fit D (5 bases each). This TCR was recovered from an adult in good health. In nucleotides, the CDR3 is TGTGCCAGCAGCCCGGGGCCGGGCGAGCAGTACTTC. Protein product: CASSPGPGEQYF. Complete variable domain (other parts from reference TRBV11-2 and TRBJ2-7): EAGVAQSPRYKIIEKRQSVAFWCNPISGHATLYWYQQILGQGPKLLIQFQNNGVVDDSQLPKDRFSAERLKGVDSTLKIQPAKLEDSAVYLCASSPGPGEQYFGPGTRLTVT.